These 30 T cell receptor beta chains originate from one sample sequenced in a study of OX40 agonist ivuxolimab in advanced cancers. Repertoires were generated with immunoSEQ multiplex PCR, while TCRdb's copy carries only in-frame clones and drops some. The data hold 65,000 to 80,000 clones, with 91% observed a single time. The sample here was CD4+ or CD8+ T cells sorted from blood, taken in a trial of the OX40 agonist ivuxolimab. The origin of the receptors is an adult with an advanced solid tumor such as melanoma, head and neck, liver or kidney cancer.

This clone was seen only once. The rearrangement links TRBV2 to TRBJ2-7; possible D gene TRBD2, 6 bases. Germline CDR1 SNHLY, CDR2 FYNNEI. The CDR3 runs to 16 residues. V shed 6 bases and J shed 0 bases, with 18 bases lying between them. CDR3 amino acids: CASRSFAGLSSYEQYF. The CDR3 DNA reads TGTGCCAGCAGGTCGTTTGCGGGATTAAGCTCCTACGAGCAGTACTTC. Full variable domain (missing parts from reference TRBV2 and TRBJ2-7): EPEVTQTPSHQVTQMGQEVILRCVPISNHLYFYWYRQILGQKVEFLVSFYNNEISEKSEIFDDQFSVERPDGSNFTLKIRSTKLEDSAMYFCASRSFAGLSSYEQYFGPGTRLTVT.

This rearrangement joins TRBV6-1 to TRBJ1-5; TRBD1 might be the D (5 bases). The germline V gene encodes CDR1 MNHNS and CDR2 SASEGT. Trimming shortened V by 0 bases and J by 7 bases, and 10 bases separated the two germline ends. The CDR3 totals 14 residues. Here the CDR3 DNA reads TGTGCCAGCAGTGAAGCGCTTCGGGGCCAGCCCCAGCATTTT. Translation: CASSEALRGQPQHF.

This clone has only one observation. The rearrangement joins TRBV19 to TRBJ2-3; maybe TRBD2 (6 bases). The CDR3 runs 15 residues. Germline lookup yields CDR1 LNHDA and CDR2 SQIVND (reference sequence). The germline V and J ends were trimmed by 6 bases and 4 bases, with 17 bases remaining between them. CDR3 in amino acids: CASRGRGGWSDTQYF. The CDR3 DNA reads TGTGCCAGTAGAGGCCGGGGAGGCTGGTCAGATACGCAGTATTTT.

V and J are TRBV6-5 and TRBJ2-5; a weak D match, TRBD2 (5 bases). V was shortened by 0 bases and J by 6 bases, with 14 bases between the two germline ends. This CDR3 is built from 15 residues. CDR1 is MNHEY, CDR2 SVGAGI, per germline. The CDR3 loop is CASSYSGVLSQTQYF. The CDR3 DNA is TGTGCCAGCAGTTACTCGGGAGTTTTGAGCCAGACCCAGTACTTC.

The chain recombines TRBV7-3 with TRBJ1-1; 8 bases map to TRBD1. From germline, CDR1 is SGHTA and CDR2 FQGTGA. The V segment lost 4 bases and the J segment 3 bases; nucleotides outside the gene matches: 4. CDR3 size: 14 residues. The CDR3 DNA sequence: TGTGCCAGCAGCTCCGGACAGGGTCACACTGAAGCTTTCTTT. Translation gives CASSSGQGHTEAFF.

This sequence joins TRBV5-6 and TRBJ1-3, with D unresolved. The germline gives CDR1 SGHDT, CDR2 YYEEEE. The CDR3 is 14 residues long. The V end lost 2 bases, the J end lost 4 bases, and 10 bases lay between the germline ends. CDR3 sequence: CASSFPSSGNTIYF. In DNA form, the CDR3 reads TGTGCCAGCAGCTTCCCTAGCTCCGGAAACACCATATATTTT. The variable domain in full, with the rest retrieved from reference TRBV5-6 and TRBJ1-3, is DAGVTQSPTHLIKTRGQQVTLRCSPKSGHDTVSWYQQALGQGPQFIFQYYEEEERQRGNFPDRFSGHQFPNYSSELNVNALLLGDSALYLCASSFPSSGNTIYFGEGSWLTVV.

This chain uses TRBV19 with TRBJ1-5; D is undetermined. This CDR3 is 13 amino acids long. CDR1 and CDR2 (germline): LNHDA, SQIVND (reference sequence). V gave up 3 bases and J gave up 0 bases, with 3 bases separating them. The CDR3 DNA is TGTGCCAGTAGTATTAGTAGCAATCAGCCCCAGCATTTT. Protein: CASSISSNQPQHF.

This clone was seen a single time. The V and J genes are TRBV10-2 and TRBJ2-7, with D uncertain. The germline V gene has CDR1 WSHSY and CDR2 SAAADI. Trimming took 0 bases from V and 4 from J, leaving 4 bases between them. The CDR3 has 12 amino acids. CDR3 sequence (DNA): TGCGCCAGCAGTGAGTCAAATTACGAGCAGTACTTC. It translates to CASSESNYEQYF.

The chain is built from TRBV7-8 and TRBJ2-7, with D perhaps TRBD1 (8 bases). V gave up 5 bases and J gave up 4 bases, with 21 bases separating them. Germline CDR1 is SGHVS and CDR2 is FQNEAQ. The CDR3 is 16 amino acids. CDR3 sequence (DNA): TGTGCCAGCAGCCAGGGGGGGGGACAGGTTAAATACGAGCAGTACTTC. Protein sequence: CASSQGGGQVKYEQYF.

The chain combines TRBV19 with TRBJ1-1; tentatively, D is TRBD1 (5 bases). The ends were cut back, 4 bases at V and 3 bases at J, with 12 bases in the middle. Germline CDR1 and CDR2: LNHDA and SQIVND (reference sequence). The CDR3 runs to 14 residues. CDR3 DNA sequence: TGTGCCAGTAGTAACCCGGGGCCTTACACTGAAGCTTTCTTT. It codes for CASSNPGPYTEAFF.

The chain employs TRBV7-2 and TRBJ2-3; D is uncertain. Germline CDR1 reads SGHTA; CDR2 reads FQGNSA. CDR3 length: 12 residues. Trimming cost V 5 bases and J 2 bases, with 5 bases left between them. The CDR3 sequence is CASSPPTDTQYF. The CDR3 coding sequence is TGTGCCAGCAGCCCACCCACAGATACGCAGTATTTT.

The chain joins TRBV11-2 to TRBJ2-5; TRBD1 might be the D (5 bases). Germline V gene sequence: CDR1 SGHAT, CDR2 FQNNGV. This CDR3 is built from 15 residues. Trimming cost V 2 bases and J 2 bases, with 12 bases left between them. The DNA of the CDR3 is TGTGCCAGCAGCTTAACGGTCAGGGTACAAGAGACCCAGTACTTC. Its translation: CASSLTVRVQETQYF. Looking up the rest from reference TRBV11-2 and TRBJ2-5 gives the full variable domain: EAGVAQSPRYKIIEKRQSVAFWCNPISGHATLYWYQQILGQGPKLLIQFQNNGVVDDSQLPKDRFSAERLKGVDSTLKIQPAKLEDSAVYLCASSLTVRVQETQYFGPGTRLLVL.

This chain links TRBV5-4 with TRBJ2-1, with D possibly matching TRBD2 (6 bases). Germline assignment: CDR1 SGHNT and CDR2 YYREEE (reference sequence). V was cut by 4 bases and J by 5 bases, with 16 bases left in between. CDR3 length equals 15 residues. The CDR3 sequence: CASSLGRQEHNEQFF. Here the CDR3 DNA reads TGTGCCAGCAGCCTCGGGAGACAAGAACACAATGAGCAGTTCTTC.

This clone was observed once. The gene calls are TRBV6-5 and TRBJ2-7; D is uncertain. CDR3 length: 14 amino acids. The V end was cut by 8 bases, the J end by 0 bases, with 14 bases between. The germline gives CDR1 MNHEY, CDR2 SVGAGI. For the CDR3, the DNA is TGTGCCAGCCAAGCAACGGGCAGCTCCTACGAGCAGTACTTC. Protein product: CASQATGSSYEQYF.

The chain's CDR3 is CASSASHTYEQYF. CDR3 bases: TGTGCCAGCAGTGCTTCCCATACCTACGAGCAGTACTTC. V gene TRBV6-5 combines with J gene TRBJ2-7; D gene unclear. This CDR3 region has 13 residues. Trimming stripped 5 bases from V and 2 bases from J, with 10 bases between. Per germline, CDR1 MNHEY and CDR2 SVGAGI.

The chain joins TRBV2 to TRBJ2-4; no definite D call. The CDR3 runs 15 residues. V gave up 3 bases and J gave up 0 bases, with 9 bases separating them. CDR1 is SNHLY, CDR2 FYNNEI, per germline. The CDR3 DNA reads as TGTGCCAGCAGTGAGGCAGAACTAGCCAAAAACATTCAGTACTTC. The encoded protein is CASSEAELAKNIQYF.

The chain recombines TRBV7-9 with TRBJ1-1; D gene ambiguous. Germline V gene lookup returns CDR1 SEHNR and CDR2 FQNEAQ (reference sequence). The CDR3 is 15 residues long. With 1 base removed from V and 0 bases from J, the gap between germline ends came to 9 bases. Here the CDR3 reads CASSLVKQLNTEAFF. In nucleotides, the CDR3 is TGTGCCAGCAGCTTAGTGAAACAGCTGAACACTGAAGCTTTCTTT.

The chain links TRBV7-3 to TRBJ2-1, with 11 bases lining up with TRBD2. This CDR3 is 15 amino acids long. The junction had 3 bases not matched to a gene; V was cut back by 2 bases and J by 6 bases. Germline lookup yields CDR1 SGHTA and CDR2 FQGTGA. This CDR3 is CASSLVTSGSNEQFF. The CDR3 DNA sequence: TGTGCCAGCAGCTTAGTCACTAGCGGGAGCAATGAGCAGTTCTTC.

This clone was recorded once. Since a much larger clone is just one base distant, this may be a read error. The identical CDR3 is also encoded by other nucleotide sequences in the sample. This chain joins TRBV6-1 and TRBJ1-2; a possible D gene is TRBD1 (5 bases). The CDR3 has 14 amino acids. Looked up from germline, CDR1 is MNHNS and CDR2 is SASEGT. This chain's CDR3 is CASSEAGENYGYTF. CDR3 DNA sequence: TGTGCCAGCAGTGAAGCGGGGGAAAACTATGGCTACACCTTT.

This chain joins TRBV5-1 and TRBJ2-1; 8 bases match TRBD1. The junction had 4 bases not matched to a gene; V was cut back by 1 base and J by 4 bases. The CDR3 runs 15 residues. CDR1 is SGHRS, CDR2 YFSETQ, per germline. The CDR3 bases are TGCGCCAGCAGCTTGTCCCAGGGGGCTTACAATGAGCAGTTCTTC. As protein: CASSLSQGAYNEQFF. Drawing the rest from reference TRBV5-1 and TRBJ2-1, the complete variable domain is KAGVTQTPRYLIKTRGQQVTLSCSPISGHRSVSWYQQTPGQGLQFLFEYFSETQRNKGNFPGRFSGRQFSNSRSEMNVSTLELGDSALYLCASSLSQGAYNEQFFGPGTRLTVL.

The chain couples TRBV4-2 to TRBJ1-1, with a weak D call TRBD1 (6 bases). V lost 5 bases and J 0 bases, leaving 13 bases between the germline ends. From germline, CDR1 is LGHNA and CDR2 YNFKEQ. The CDR3 contains 15 residues. The CDR3 sequence is CASSSRGQMNTEAFF. DNA of the CDR3: TGTGCCAGCAGCTCGAGAGGACAGATGAACACTGAAGCTTTCTTT.

V usage is TRBV11-2 and J usage is TRBJ1-4; 8 bases are shared with TRBD1. The CDR3 consists of 15 residues. The V gene's germline CDR1 is SGHAT and CDR2 FQNNGV. The junction had 10 bases not matched to a gene; V was cut back by 5 bases and J by 8 bases. The CDR3 loop reads CASSARGTGPEKLFF. DNA of the CDR3: TGTGCCAGCAGCGCCCGAGGGACAGGTCCCGAAAAACTGTTTTTT. The full variable domain, in which reference TRBV11-2 and TRBJ1-4 provide the parts outside the CDR3, is EAGVAQSPRYKIIEKRQSVAFWCNPISGHATLYWYQQILGQGPKLLIQFQNNGVVDDSQLPKDRFSAERLKGVDSTLKIQPAKLEDSAVYLCASSARGTGPEKLFFGSGTQLSVL.

The CDR3: CASSYTGGGEQYF. The CDR3 bases are TGTGCCAGCAGTTACACCGGGGGAGGCGAGCAGTACTTC. The gene calls are TRBV6-6 and TRBJ2-7; perhaps TRBD2 as D (6 bases). V was clipped by 2 bases and J by 6 bases, with 11 bases between them. Looked up from germline, CDR1 is MNHNY and CDR2 is SVGAGI (reference sequence). The CDR3 is 13 amino acids.

The chain uses TRBV6-1 and TRBJ1-4; 7 bases line up with TRBD1. Germline CDR1 reads MNHNS; CDR2 reads SASEGT. The length of the CDR3 is 15 residues. With V trimmed by 9 bases and J by 6 bases, 13 bases remained unmatched. CDR3 residues: CASRDTGASDEKLFF. The CDR3 DNA follows: TGTGCCAGTCGTGATACAGGGGCGAGCGATGAAAAACTGTTTTTT.

The CDR3 bases are TGCGCCAGCAGTGCGGCTCTTCGCTCCTACAATGAGCAGTTCTTC. As protein: CASSAALRSYNEQFF. V gene TRBV10-2 combines with J gene TRBJ2-1; D ambiguous. Germline V CDR1 and CDR2: WSHSY, SAAADI. V was clipped by 4 bases and J by 0 bases, with 10 bases between them. The CDR3 sequence is 15 residues long.

This clone appeared a single time. The rearrangement uses TRBV7-2 and TRBJ2-1; D is unresolved. Deletions cut 1 base from V and 1 base from J, with 5 bases between. The CDR3 is 14 residues long. In germline, CDR1 is SGHTA, CDR2 FQGNSA. The CDR3 DNA reads TGTGCCAGCAGCTTAGACGGATCCTACAATGAGCAGTTCTTC. Translated: CASSLDGSYNEQFF.

The chain has TRBV5-1 and TRBJ1-1; D might be TRBD1 (5 bases). This CDR3 contains 15 residues. Germline loops: CDR1 SGHRS, CDR2 YFSETQ. Deletions cut 4 bases from V and 0 bases from J, with 13 bases between. The CDR3 DNA follows: TGCGCCAGCAGCCGGGACGGGACCATGAACACTGAAGCTTTCTTT. This encodes CASSRDGTMNTEAFF.

This chain connects TRBV5-4 to TRBJ1-2; D uncertain. The germline CDR1 and CDR2 sequences are SGHNT and YYREEE (reference sequence). The CDR3 runs 14 residues. The V end was cut by 0 bases, the J end by 4 bases, with 10 bases between. CDR3 region: CASSLEAGTYGYTF. The DNA for the CDR3 is TGTGCCAGCAGCTTGGAGGCAGGAACCTATGGCTACACCTTC.

The chain couples TRBV27 to TRBJ1-5; D gene ambiguous. This CDR3 is 13 amino acids long. Trimming took off 6 bases at V and 3 bases at J, with 9 bases between the two ends. CDR1 is MNHEY, CDR2 SMNVEV, per germline (reference sequence). As DNA, the CDR3 is TGTGCCAGCAGATGGAGTCCCAATCAGCCCCAGCATTTT. This codes for CASRWSPNQPQHF.

The chain has TRBV4-2 and TRBJ2-3; D unclear. Germline CDR1 LGHNA, CDR2 YNFKEQ. This CDR3 is 15 amino acids long. V shed 0 bases and J shed 1 base, with 8 bases lying between them. CDR3 sequence: CASSQDWLGTDTQYF. As DNA, the CDR3 is TGTGCCAGCAGCCAAGATTGGCTGGGCACAGATACGCAGTATTTT.